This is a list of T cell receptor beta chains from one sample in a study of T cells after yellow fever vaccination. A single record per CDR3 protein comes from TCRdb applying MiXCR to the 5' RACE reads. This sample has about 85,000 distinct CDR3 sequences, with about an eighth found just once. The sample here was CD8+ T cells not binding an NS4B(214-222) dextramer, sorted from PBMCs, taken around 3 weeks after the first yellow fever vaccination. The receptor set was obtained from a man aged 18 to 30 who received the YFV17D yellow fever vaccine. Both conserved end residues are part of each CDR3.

CDR3: CASSFGGIYSYEQYF
V: TRBV12-3/TRBV12-4

CDR3: CASSFGGGITDTQYF
V: TRBV7-6

CDR3: CASSSYRGRSNGELFF
V: TRBV12-3/TRBV12-4

CDR3: CASSYLQGVNTEAFF
V: TRBV6-5

CDR3: CAGGASWFF
V: TRBV21-1

CDR3: CASSHLAGAGTDTQYF
V: TRBV6-1

CDR3: CASSLGTFEAFF
V: TRBV5-6

CDR3: CAISDPNTEAFF
V: TRBV10-3

CDR3: CASSLTFRGPGRVNTEAFF
V: TRBV5-1

CDR3: CSAPRGSAHYEQYF
V: TRBV20-1

CDR3: CSARGGTGVNYGYTF
V: TRBV20-1

CDR3: CASSLGQGATDTQYF
V: TRBV5-1

CDR3: CASSPSSRYGYTF
V: TRBV9

CDR3: CASSPYDRGYSYNSPLHF
V: TRBV28

CDR3: CASSGPASSYNEQFF
V: TRBV2

CDR3: CASSHGGKGGTDTQYF
V: TRBV4-1

CDR3: CASSLDRANTGELFF
V: TRBV5-1

CDR3: CASSFGTGTEAFF
V: TRBV27

CDR3: CASEEQLYNSPLHF
V: TRBV6-2/TRBV6-3

CDR3: CASSYGREGGYTF
V: TRBV12-3/TRBV12-4

CDR3: CASSLVGTTNEKLFF
V: TRBV7-8

CDR3: CASSPTRGRLGEQYF
V: TRBV6-2/TRBV6-3